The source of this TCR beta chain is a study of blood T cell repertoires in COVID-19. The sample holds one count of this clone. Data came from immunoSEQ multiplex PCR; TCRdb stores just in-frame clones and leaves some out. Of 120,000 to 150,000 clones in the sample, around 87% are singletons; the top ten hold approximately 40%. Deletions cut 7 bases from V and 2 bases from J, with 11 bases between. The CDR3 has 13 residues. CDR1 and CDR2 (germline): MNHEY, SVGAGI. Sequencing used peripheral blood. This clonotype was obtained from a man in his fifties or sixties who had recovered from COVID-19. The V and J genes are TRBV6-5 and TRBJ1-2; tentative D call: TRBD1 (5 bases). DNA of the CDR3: TGTGCCAGCATCGGCCAGGGAAACTATGGCTACACCTTC. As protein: CASIGQGNYGYTF.